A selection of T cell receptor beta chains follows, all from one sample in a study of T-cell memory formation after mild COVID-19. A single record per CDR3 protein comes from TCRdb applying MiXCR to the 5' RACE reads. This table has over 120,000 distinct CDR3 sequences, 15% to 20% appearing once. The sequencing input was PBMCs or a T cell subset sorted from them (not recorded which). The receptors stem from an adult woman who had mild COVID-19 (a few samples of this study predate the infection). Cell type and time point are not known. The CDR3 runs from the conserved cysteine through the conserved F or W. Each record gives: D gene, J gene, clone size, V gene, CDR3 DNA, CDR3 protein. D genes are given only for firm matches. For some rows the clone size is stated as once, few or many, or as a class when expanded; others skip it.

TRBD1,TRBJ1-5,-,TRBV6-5,TGTGCCAGCAGTAAGGACAGGGGGCCAAATCAGCCCCAGCATTTT,CASSKDRGPNQPQHF
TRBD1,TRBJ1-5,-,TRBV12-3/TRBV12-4,TGTGCCAGCGGGCAGGGGGCTTGGTGGAGCAATCAGCCCCAGCATTTT,CASGQGAWWSNQPQHF
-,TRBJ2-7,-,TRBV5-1,TGCGCCAGCAGCCCCGGAGACAGCAACTCCTACGAGCAGTACTTC,CASSPGDSNSYEQYF
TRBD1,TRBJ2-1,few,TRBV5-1,TGCGCCAGCAGCTTGGAAGCGGGACAGGGCTATGAGCAGTTCTTC,CASSLEAGQGYEQFF
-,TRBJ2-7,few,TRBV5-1,TGCGCCAGCAGAGTAGGGACACCGAACGAGCAGTACTTC,CASRVGTPNEQYF
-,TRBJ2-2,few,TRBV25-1,TGTGCCAGCAGTCGAGGTTACACCGGGGAGCTGTTTTTT,CASSRGYTGELFF
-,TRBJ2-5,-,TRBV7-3,TGTGCCAGCAGCTTATGGGCCCAAGAGACCCAGTACTTC,CASSLWAQETQYF
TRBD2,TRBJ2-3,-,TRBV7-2,TGTGCCAGCAGCCTTCTAGCGGGGCCCACAGATACGCAGTATTTT,CASSLLAGPTDTQYF
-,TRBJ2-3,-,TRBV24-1,TGTGCCACCAGTGATCCGCCGGGGGTCGGCTCTTTGGATACGCAGTATTTT,CATSDPPGVGSLDTQYF
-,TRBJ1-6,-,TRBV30,TGTGCCTGGAGTGGGCAGGGAAATTCACCCCTCCACTTT,CAWSGQGNSPLHF
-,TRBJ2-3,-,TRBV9,TGTGCCAGCAGCGTAGCGATGGAAACAGATACGCAGTATTTT,CASSVAMETDTQYF
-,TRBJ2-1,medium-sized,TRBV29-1,TGCAGCGCCCGACCGAGAGTAGGGTGGAAGAATGAGCAGTTCTTC,CSARPRVGWKNEQFF
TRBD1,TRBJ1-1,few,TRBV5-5,TGTGCCAGCAGTCGACAGGGGGCCCCTGAAGCTTTCTTT,CASSRQGAPEAFF
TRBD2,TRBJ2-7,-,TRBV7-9,TGTGCCAGCAGCGAAGCGGGACGTCCGGGGGAGCAGTACTTC,CASSEAGRPGEQYF
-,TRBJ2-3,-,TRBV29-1,TGCAGCGTTGAGGCTACAGATACGCAGTATTTT,CSVEATDTQYF